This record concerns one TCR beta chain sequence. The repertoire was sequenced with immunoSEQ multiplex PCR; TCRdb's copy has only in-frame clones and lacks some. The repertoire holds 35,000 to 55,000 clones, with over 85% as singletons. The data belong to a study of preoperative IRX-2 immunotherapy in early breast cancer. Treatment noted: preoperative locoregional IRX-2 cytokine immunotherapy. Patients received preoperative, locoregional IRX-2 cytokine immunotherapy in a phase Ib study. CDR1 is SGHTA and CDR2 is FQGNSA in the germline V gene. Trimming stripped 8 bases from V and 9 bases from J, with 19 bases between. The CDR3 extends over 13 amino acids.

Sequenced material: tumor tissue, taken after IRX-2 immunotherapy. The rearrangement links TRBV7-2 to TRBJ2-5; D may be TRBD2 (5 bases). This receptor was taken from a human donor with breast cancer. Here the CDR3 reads CASAQEDGLSQYF. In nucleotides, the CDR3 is TGTGCCAGCGCCCAGGAGGACGGGTTGTCCCAGTACTTC. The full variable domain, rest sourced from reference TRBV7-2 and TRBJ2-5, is GAGVSQSPSNKVTEKGKDVELRCDPISGHTALYWYRQSLGQGLEFLIYFQGNSAPDKSGLPSDRFSAERTGGSVSTLTIQRTQQEDSAVYLCASAQEDGLSQYFGPGTRLLVL.